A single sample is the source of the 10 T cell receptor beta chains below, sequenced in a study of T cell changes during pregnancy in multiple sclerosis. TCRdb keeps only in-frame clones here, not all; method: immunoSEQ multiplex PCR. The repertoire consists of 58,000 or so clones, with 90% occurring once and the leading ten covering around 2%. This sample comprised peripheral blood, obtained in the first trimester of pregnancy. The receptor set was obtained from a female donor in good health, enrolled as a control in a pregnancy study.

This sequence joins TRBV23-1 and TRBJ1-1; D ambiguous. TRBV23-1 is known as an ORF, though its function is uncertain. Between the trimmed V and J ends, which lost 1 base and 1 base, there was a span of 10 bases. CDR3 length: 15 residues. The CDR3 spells CASSQYFSGNTEAFF. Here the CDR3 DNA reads TGCGCCAGCAGTCAATACTTCAGCGGGAACACTGAAGCTTTCTTT.

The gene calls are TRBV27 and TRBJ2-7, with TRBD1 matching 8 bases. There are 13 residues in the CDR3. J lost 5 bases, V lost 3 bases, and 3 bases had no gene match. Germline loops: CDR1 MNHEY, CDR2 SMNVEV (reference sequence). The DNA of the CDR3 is TGTGCCAGCAGTTTGGACAGGGTACACGAGCAGTACTTC. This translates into CASSLDRVHEQYF.

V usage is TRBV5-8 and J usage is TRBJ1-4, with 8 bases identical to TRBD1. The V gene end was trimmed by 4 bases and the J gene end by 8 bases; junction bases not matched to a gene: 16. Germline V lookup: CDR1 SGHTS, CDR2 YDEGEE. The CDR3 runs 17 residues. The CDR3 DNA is TGTGCCAGCAGCATGGACAGGGTTTCAGGGGACAGCGAAAAACTGTTTTTT. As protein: CASSMDRVSGDSEKLFF.

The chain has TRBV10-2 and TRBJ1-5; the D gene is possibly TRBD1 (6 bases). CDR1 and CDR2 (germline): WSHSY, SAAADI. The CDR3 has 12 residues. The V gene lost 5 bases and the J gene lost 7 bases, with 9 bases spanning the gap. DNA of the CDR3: TGCGCCAGCAGTACAGGGTCCCAGCCCCAGCATTTT. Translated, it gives CASSTGSQPQHF.

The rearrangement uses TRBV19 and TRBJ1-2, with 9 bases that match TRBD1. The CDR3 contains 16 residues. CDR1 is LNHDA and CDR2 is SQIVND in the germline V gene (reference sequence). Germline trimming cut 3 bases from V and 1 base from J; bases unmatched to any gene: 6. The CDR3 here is CASSIGGTGNNYGYTF. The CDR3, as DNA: TGTGCCAGTAGTATTGGGGGGACAGGGAATAACTATGGCTACACCTTC.

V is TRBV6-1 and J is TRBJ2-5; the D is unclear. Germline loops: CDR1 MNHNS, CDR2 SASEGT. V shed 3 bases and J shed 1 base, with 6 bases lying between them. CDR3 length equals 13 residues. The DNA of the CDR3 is TGTGCCAGCAGTGAGAACTCCCAAGAGACCCAGTACTTC. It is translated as CASSENSQETQYF.

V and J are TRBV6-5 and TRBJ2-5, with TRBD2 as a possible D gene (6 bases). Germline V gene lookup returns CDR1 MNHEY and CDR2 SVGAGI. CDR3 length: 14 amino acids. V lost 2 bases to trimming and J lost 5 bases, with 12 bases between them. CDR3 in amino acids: CASSYHGGVETQYF. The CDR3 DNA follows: TGTGCCAGCAGTTACCACGGCGGGGTGGAGACCCAGTACTTC.

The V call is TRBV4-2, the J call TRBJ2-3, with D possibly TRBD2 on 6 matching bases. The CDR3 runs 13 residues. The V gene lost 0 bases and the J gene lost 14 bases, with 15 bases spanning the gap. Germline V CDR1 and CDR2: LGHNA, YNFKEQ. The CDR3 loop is CASSQDLELARYF. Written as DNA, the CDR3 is TGTGCCAGCAGCCAAGATCTTGAGCTAGCGCGGTATTTT.

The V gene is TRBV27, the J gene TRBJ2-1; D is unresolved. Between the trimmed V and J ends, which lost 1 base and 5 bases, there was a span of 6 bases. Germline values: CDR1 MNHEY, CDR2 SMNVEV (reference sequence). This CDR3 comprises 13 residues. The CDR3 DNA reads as TGTGCCAGCAGTTTATTTGCGGACAATGAGCAGTTCTTC. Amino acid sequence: CASSLFADNEQFF.

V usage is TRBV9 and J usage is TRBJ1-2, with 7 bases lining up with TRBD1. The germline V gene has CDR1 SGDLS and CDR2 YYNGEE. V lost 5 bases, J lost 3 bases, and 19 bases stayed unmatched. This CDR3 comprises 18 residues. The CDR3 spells CASSGGGEEGQEDYGYTF. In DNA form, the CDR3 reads TGTGCCAGCAGTGGAGGAGGAGAAGAAGGACAGGAGGACTATGGCTACACCTTC.